These 4 T cell receptor beta chains were all obtained from the same sample, sequenced in a study of beta chain features in type 1 diabetes. Investigators reverse transcribed all isolated RNA, so they sequenced expressed TCRB transcripts. Measured with immunoSEQ multiplex PCR; TCRdb has only the in-frame clones, and not every one. This sample has 150,000 or so clones, with around 51% found just once. Sequenced input: Tregs from blood. Every receptor here comes from a man between 18 and 29 years old in good health.

CDR3 coding DNA: TGTGCAAGTCGCTTTCCCGGGACAGGGCGTCGCTACGAGCAGTACTTC. Translating it yields CASRFPGTGRRYEQYF. This chain links TRBV12-2 with TRBJ2-7; TRBD1 is the table's D call and was not checked against the DNA. TRBV12-2 is a documented pseudogene. The CDR3 is made up of 16 amino acids.

This chain joins TRBV9 and TRBJ1-1; 7 nucleotides align to TRBD1. Germline lookup yields CDR1 SGDLS and CDR2 YYNGEE. Germline trimming cut 2 bases from V and 10 bases from J; bases unmatched to any gene: 8. The CDR3 is 13 amino acids. DNA of the CDR3: TGTGCCAGCAGCGTTACAGGGGAGGAGGGAGCTTTCTTT. This sequence encodes CASSVTGEEGAFF. The variable domain in full, completed from reference TRBV9 and TRBJ1-1, reads DSGVTQTPKHLITATGQRVTLRCSPRSGDLSVYWYQQSLDQGLQFLIQYYNGEERAKGNILERFSAQQFPDLHSELNLSSLELGDSALYFCASSVTGEEGAFFGQGTRLTVV.

The chain uses TRBV7-2 and TRBJ1-2; 8 nucleotides match TRBD1. This CDR3 region has 15 residues. The germline V gene has CDR1 SGHTA and CDR2 FQGNSA. The V segment lost 4 bases and the J segment 8 bases; nucleotides outside the gene matches: 12. CDR3 region: CASSSLSGQGGGYTF. The CDR3, as DNA: TGTGCCAGCAGCTCATTATCAGGACAGGGAGGAGGCTACACCTTC.

This chain uses TRBV7-2 with TRBJ2-5, with D possibly matching TRBD2 (7 bases). This CDR3 spans 13 amino acids. V was trimmed by 2 bases and J by 4 bases, leaving 8 bases between them. The germline V gene encodes CDR1 SGHTA and CDR2 FQGNSA. CDR3 region: CASSLRGAETQYF. The CDR3 DNA reads as TGTGCCAGCAGCTTACGGGGGGCAGAGACCCAGTACTTC.